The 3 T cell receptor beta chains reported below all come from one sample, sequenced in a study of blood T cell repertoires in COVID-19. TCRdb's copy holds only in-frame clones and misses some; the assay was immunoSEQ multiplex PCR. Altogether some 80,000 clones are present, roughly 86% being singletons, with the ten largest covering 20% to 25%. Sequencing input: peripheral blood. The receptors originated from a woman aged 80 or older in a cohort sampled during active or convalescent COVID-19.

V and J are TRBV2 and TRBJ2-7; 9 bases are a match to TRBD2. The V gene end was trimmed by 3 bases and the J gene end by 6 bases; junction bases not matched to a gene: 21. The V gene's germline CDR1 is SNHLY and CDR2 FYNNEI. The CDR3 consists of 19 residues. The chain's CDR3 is CASSDAGGTPSPFTSEQYV. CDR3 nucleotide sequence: TGTGCCAGCAGTGATGCGGGGGGGACCCCAAGCCCTTTTACGAGCGAGCAGTACGTC.

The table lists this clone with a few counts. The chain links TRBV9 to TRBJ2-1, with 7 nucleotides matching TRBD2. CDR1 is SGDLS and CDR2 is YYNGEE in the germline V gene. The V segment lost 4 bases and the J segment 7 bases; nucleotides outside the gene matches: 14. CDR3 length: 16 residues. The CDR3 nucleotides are TGTGCCAGCAGCATCCCAGGACTAGGAGGCTTGAATGAGCAGTTCTTC. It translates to CASSIPGLGGLNEQFF.

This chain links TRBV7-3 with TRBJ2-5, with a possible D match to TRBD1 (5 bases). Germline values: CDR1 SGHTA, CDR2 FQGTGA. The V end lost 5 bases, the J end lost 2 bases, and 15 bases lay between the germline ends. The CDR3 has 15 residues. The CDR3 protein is CASSPGHLRQETQYF. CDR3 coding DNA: TGTGCCAGCAGCCCAGGACACCTGAGGCAAGAGACCCAGTACTTC.